These 18 T cell receptor beta chains originate from one sample sequenced in a study of cytomegalovirus exposure and HLA in healthy donors. PCR involved 60 Vbeta and 13 Jbeta primers. Clones were read by immunoSEQ multiplex PCR, and TCRdb kept only the in-frame ones, dropping some. Found here are roughly 160,000 clones, about 80% of them singletons; the top ten hold 1.3%. Source material: PBMCs. These receptors were obtained from a man younger than 45 in good health and CMV-seronegative.

The gene calls are TRBV10-2 and TRBJ2-1; 7 bases line up with TRBD1. V lost 0 bases to trimming and J lost 14 bases; unmatched junction nucleotides: 4. The germline V gene encodes CDR1 WSHSY and CDR2 SAAADI. The CDR3 consists of 12 residues. The CDR3 sequence: CASSESKGAEFF. CDR3 in DNA: TGCGCCAGCAGTGAGTCGAAGGGGGCTGAGTTCTTC.

The chain employs TRBV7-9 and TRBJ1-4; 10 bases map to TRBD1. This CDR3 has 16 amino acids. The V segment lost 4 bases and the J segment 13 bases; nucleotides outside the gene matches: 15. Per germline, CDR1 SEHNR and CDR2 FQNEAQ (reference sequence). Here the CDR3 DNA reads TGTGCCAGCAGCTACAAGCCCGGGACAGGGGAGAGGGCACTGTTTTTT. Translation gives CASSYKPGTGERALFF.

The chain uses TRBV28 and TRBJ1-2, with D tentatively TRBD1 (6 bases). Germline lookup yields CDR1 MDHEN and CDR2 SYDVKM. The CDR3 length is 13 residues. V lost 1 base to trimming and J lost 8 bases, with 11 bases between them. This CDR3 is CASSLSGGRGYTF. The CDR3 region has the DNA TGTGCCAGCAGTTTATCGGGGGGGCGAGGCTACACCTTC.

The V gene is TRBV28, the J gene TRBJ2-7; 12 bases map to TRBD2. The V gene's germline CDR1 is MDHEN and CDR2 SYDVKM. This CDR3 is built from 13 residues. V dropped 8 bases and J dropped 7; count of bases not matched to a gene: 6. CDR3 region: CASSSGGAFEQYF. The CDR3 nucleotides are TGTGCCAGCTCTAGCGGGGGGGCCTTTGAGCAGTACTTC.

The genes are TRBV6-1 and TRBJ2-2, with 11 bases matching TRBD2. CDR3 length: 15 amino acids. In germline, CDR1 is MNHNS, CDR2 SASEGT. V lost 0 bases and J lost 6; bases outside the gene matches: 0. DNA of the CDR3: TGTGCCAGCAGTGAAGCACTAGCGGGAGCCGGGGAGCTGTTTTTT. Its protein is CASSEALAGAGELFF.

The CDR3 protein is CASSAGHRNTEAFF. In DNA, the CDR3 is TGTGCCAGCAGCGCCGGTCATCGGAACACTGAAGCTTTCTTT. The chain employs TRBV6-5 and TRBJ1-1; no firm D call. Germline lookup yields CDR1 MNHEY and CDR2 SVGAGI. V lost 6 bases and J lost 1, with 12 bases in between. The CDR3 has 14 residues.

The genes are TRBV5-8 and TRBJ2-7, with 9 bases identical to TRBD1. V shed 3 bases, J shed 0 bases, and the junction held 13 bases outside the gene matches. The length of the CDR3 is 18 residues. CDR1 and CDR2 (germline): SGHTS, YDEGEE. CDR3 in DNA: TGTGCCAGCAGCTCCAGTCCCGGGACAGGGTTGGTCTCCTACGAGCAGTACTTC. Protein: CASSSSPGTGLVSYEQYF.

The chain combines TRBV30 with TRBJ2-7, with 7 bases aligning to TRBD2. The CDR3 sequence is 16 residues long. Germline V lookup: CDR1 GTSNPN, CDR2 SVGIG (reference sequence). The trim removed 1 base at V and 1 base at J, leaving 10 bases unmatched. CDR3 sequence (DNA): TGTGCCTGGAGTGGACGTGGAGCTAGCGGATCCTACGAGCAGTACTTC. This codes for CAWSGRGASGSYEQYF.

This clone was observed a single time. V gene TRBV27 combines with J gene TRBJ1-2, with 11 positions matching TRBD1. Germline trimming cut 3 bases from V and 8 bases from J; bases unmatched to any gene: 5. Germline CDR1 is MNHEY and CDR2 is SMNVEV (reference sequence). The CDR3 loop spans 14 amino acids. Here the CDR3 reads CASSFWGQGGGYTF. The CDR3 DNA follows: TGTGCCAGCAGTTTCTGGGGACAGGGGGGAGGCTACACCTTC.

The rearrangement joins TRBV29-1 to TRBJ2-5, with a tentative D call TRBD1 (6 bases). Trimming removed 1 base at V and 1 base at J, with 7 bases between. Germline V gene sequence: CDR1 SQVTM, CDR2 ANQGSEA. The CDR3 covers 13 residues. For the CDR3, the DNA is TGCAGCGTTGAAGGGACAGTCCAAGAGACCCAGTACTTC. Amino acid sequence: CSVEGTVQETQYF.

This clone appeared once. V and J are TRBV6-6 and TRBJ1-2; 7 bases are a match to TRBD1. Per germline, CDR1 MNHNY and CDR2 SVGAGI (reference sequence). This CDR3 spans 13 amino acids. Trimming at V came to 10 bases and at J to 5 bases, leaving 10 bases not matched to a gene. The CDR3 nucleotides are TGTGCCACCCGGGACAGTGGAGGATATGGCTACACCTTC. It codes for CATRDSGGYGYTF.

CDR3 sequence (DNA): TGTGCCAGCTCACCGGGACAGGGCTTCTTCAACTATGGCTACACCTTC. This gives the protein CASSPGQGFFNYGYTF. The chain links TRBV18 to TRBJ1-2, with TRBD1 matching 9 bases. This CDR3 spans 16 amino acids. Unmatched junction bases numbered 7, after V lost 3 bases and J lost 2 bases. Germline V gene lookup returns CDR1 KGHSH and CDR2 LQKENI.

V usage is TRBV5-1 and J usage is TRBJ2-1; 7 bases agree with TRBD2. The CDR3 totals 15 residues. The germline V gene encodes CDR1 SGHRS and CDR2 YFSETQ. V was clipped by 2 bases and J by 6 bases; unmatched bases: 8. The CDR3 spells CASSFGGGPLNEQFF. CDR3 bases: TGCGCCAGCAGCTTCGGGGGAGGGCCCCTCAATGAGCAGTTCTTC.

This clone was seen a few times. The genes are TRBV5-6 and TRBJ1-4; TRBD1 matches at 8 bases. The CDR3 sequence is 16 residues long. Trimming took 2 bases from V and 8 from J; bases not matched to a gene: 11. Germline values: CDR1 SGHDT, CDR2 YYEEEE. The CDR3 nucleotides are TGTGCCAGCAGCTTCCGGCAGGGGGCGGCGGAGGAAAAACTGTTTTTT. This sequence encodes CASSFRQGAAEEKLFF.

This clone was found once. The chain is built from TRBV19 and TRBJ1-1; perhaps TRBD1 as D (5 bases). The V gene lost 3 bases and the J gene lost 1 base, with 12 bases spanning the gap. The germline V gene has CDR1 LNHDA and CDR2 SQIVND (reference sequence). The CDR3 sequence is 15 residues long. CDR3 nucleotides: TGTGCCAGTAGTATGGGGCAGGAAGGGAACACTGAAGCTTTCTTT. It is translated as CASSMGQEGNTEAFF.

The genes are TRBV6-5 and TRBJ1-4; 10 positions match TRBD1. V shed 0 bases, J shed 6 bases, and the junction held 4 bases outside the gene matches. This CDR3 region has 16 residues. Germline assignment: CDR1 MNHEY and CDR2 SVGAGI. As DNA, the CDR3 is TGTGCCAGCAGTTACTCATTCGGGACAGGGGATGAAAAACTGTTTTTT. Translating it yields CASSYSFGTGDEKLFF.

A few counts support this clone. This chain joins TRBV19 and TRBJ2-5; TRBD2 matches 16 bases. Per the germline V gene, CDR1 is LNHDA and CDR2 is SQIVND (reference sequence). Trimming removed 3 bases from V and 4 bases from J; junction bases left unmatched: 5. This CDR3 comprises 17 residues. The CDR3 nucleotides are TGTGCCAGTAGTATGGGACTAGCGGGAGGGCCCGTAGAGACCCAGTACTTC. It codes for CASSMGLAGGPVETQYF. Drawing the rest from reference TRBV19 and TRBJ2-5, the complete variable domain is DGGITQSPKYLFRKEGQNVTLSCEQNLNHDAMYWYRQDPGQGLRLIYYSQIVNDFQKGDIAEGYSVSREKKESFPLTVTSAQKNPTAFYLCASSMGLAGGPVETQYFGPGTRLLVL.

The chain is built from TRBV30 and TRBJ2-5; 9 nucleotides match TRBD1. There are 13 residues in the CDR3. CDR1 is GTSNPN and CDR2 is SVGIG in the germline V gene (reference sequence). V was pared by 2 bases and J by 4 bases, with 2 bases of the junction left unmatched. The CDR3 coding sequence is TGTGCCTGGAGTCGACAGGGGGTAGAGACCCAGTACTTC. Translated, it gives CAWSRQGVETQYF. Using reference TRBV30 and TRBJ2-5 for the parts outside the CDR3, the full variable domain is SQTIHQWPATLVQPVGSPLSLECTVEGTSNPNLYWYRQAAGRGLQLLFYSVGIGQISSEVPQNLSASRPQDRQFILSSKKLLLSDSGFYLCAWSRQGVETQYFGPGTRLLVL.